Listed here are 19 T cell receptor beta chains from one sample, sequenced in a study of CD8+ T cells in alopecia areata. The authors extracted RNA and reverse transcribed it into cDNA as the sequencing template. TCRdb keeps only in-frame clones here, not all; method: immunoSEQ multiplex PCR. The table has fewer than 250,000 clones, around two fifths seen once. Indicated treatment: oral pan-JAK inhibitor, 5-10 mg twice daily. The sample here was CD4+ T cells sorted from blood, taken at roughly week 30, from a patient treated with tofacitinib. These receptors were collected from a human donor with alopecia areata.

In DNA, the CDR3 is TGTGCCATCAGTGTAGGGACAGGGGAGTATGGCTACACCTTC. Translation gives CAISVGTGEYGYTF. The V gene is TRBV10-3, the J gene TRBJ1-2, with TRBD1 matching over 10 bases. CDR3 size: 14 residues. With V trimmed by 4 bases and J by 5 bases, 4 bases remained unmatched. CDR1 is ENHRY, CDR2 SYGVKD, per germline.

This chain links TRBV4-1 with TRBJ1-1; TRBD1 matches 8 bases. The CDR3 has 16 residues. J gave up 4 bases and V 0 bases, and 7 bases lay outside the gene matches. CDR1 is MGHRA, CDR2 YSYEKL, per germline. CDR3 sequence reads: CASSQDGQGYRTEAFF. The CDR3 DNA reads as TGCGCCAGCAGCCAAGACGGACAGGGATATCGCACTGAAGCTTTCTTT.

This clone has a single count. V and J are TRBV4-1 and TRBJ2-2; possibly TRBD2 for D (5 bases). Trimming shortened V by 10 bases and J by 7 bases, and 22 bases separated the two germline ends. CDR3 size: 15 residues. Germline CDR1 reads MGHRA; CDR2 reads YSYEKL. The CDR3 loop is CATRRLAVSGGELFF. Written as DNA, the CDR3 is TGCGCCACAAGACGGCTAGCCGTCTCCGGCGGGGAGCTGTTTTTT.

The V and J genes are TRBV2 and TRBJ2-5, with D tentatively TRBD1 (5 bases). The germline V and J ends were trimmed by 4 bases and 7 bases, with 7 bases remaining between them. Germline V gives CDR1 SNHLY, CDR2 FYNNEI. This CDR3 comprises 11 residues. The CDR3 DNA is TGTGCCAGCAGTGGGGGCGGGACCCAGTACTTC. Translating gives CASSGGGTQYF.

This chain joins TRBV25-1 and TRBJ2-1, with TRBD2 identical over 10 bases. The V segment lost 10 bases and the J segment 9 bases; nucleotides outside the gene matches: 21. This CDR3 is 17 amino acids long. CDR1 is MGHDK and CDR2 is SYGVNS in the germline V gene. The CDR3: CATAPTILAGVIGEQFF. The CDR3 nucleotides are TGTGCCACGGCACCCACGATCCTAGCGGGAGTGATCGGTGAGCAGTTCTTC.

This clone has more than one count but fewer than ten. The DNA for the CDR3 is TGTGCCTGGGAAGGGGGACCGAGAAACAATGAGCAGTTCTTC. This codes for CAWEGGPRNNEQFF. The gene calls are TRBV30 and TRBJ2-1; TRBD1 is a possible D gene (6 bases). The V end was cut by 5 bases, the J end by 5 bases, with 16 bases between. The CDR3 is 14 residues long. CDR1 GTSNPN and CDR2 SVGIG come from the germline V gene (reference sequence). The full variable domain, its missing parts supplied by reference TRBV30 and TRBJ2-1, is SQTIHQWPATLVQPVGSPLSLECTVEGTSNPNLYWYRQAAGRGLQLLFYSVGIGQISSEVPQNLSASRPQDRQFILSSKKLLLSDSGFYLCAWEGGPRNNEQFFGPGTRLTVL.

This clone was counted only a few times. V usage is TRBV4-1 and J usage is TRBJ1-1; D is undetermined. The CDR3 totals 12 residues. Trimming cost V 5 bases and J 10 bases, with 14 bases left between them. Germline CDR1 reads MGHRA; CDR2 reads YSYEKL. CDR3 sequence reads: CASSVGEGGAFF. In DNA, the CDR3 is TGCGCCAGCAGCGTGGGCGAGGGAGGAGCTTTCTTT.

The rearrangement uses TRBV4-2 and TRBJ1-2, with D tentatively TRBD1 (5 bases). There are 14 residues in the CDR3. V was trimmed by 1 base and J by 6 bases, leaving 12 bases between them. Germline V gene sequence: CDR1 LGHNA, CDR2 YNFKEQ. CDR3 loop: CASSQGSWGDGYTF. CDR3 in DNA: TGTGCCAGCAGCCAAGGCTCATGGGGGGATGGCTACACCTTC.

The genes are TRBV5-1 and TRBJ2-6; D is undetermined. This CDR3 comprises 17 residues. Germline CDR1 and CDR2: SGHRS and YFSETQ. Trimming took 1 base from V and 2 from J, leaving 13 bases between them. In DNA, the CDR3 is TGCGCCAGCAGCTTGTCTTTGCCGGGCGCTGGGGCCAACGTCCTGACTTTC. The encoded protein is CASSLSLPGAGANVLTF. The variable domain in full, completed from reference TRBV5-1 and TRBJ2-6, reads KAGVTQTPRYLIKTRGQQVTLSCSPISGHRSVSWYQQTPGQGLQFLFEYFSETQRNKGNFPGRFSGRQFSNSRSEMNVSTLELGDSALYLCASSLSLPGAGANVLTFGAGSRLTVL.

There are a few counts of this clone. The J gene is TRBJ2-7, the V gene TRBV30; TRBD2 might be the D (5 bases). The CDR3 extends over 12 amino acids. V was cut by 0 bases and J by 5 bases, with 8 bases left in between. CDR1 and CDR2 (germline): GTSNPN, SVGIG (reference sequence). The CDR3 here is CAWSVRGHEQYF. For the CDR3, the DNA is TGTGCCTGGAGTGTACGCGGGCACGAGCAGTACTTC.

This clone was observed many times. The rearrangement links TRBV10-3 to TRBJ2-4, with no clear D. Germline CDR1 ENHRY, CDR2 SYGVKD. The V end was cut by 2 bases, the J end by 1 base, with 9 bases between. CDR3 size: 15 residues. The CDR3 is CAISETQEAKNIQYF. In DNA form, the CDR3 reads TGTGCCATCAGTGAGACCCAGGAGGCCAAAAACATTCAGTACTTC.

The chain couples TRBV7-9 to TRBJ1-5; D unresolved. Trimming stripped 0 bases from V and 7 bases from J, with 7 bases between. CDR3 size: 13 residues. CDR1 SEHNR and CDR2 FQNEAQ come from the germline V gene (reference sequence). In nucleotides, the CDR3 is TGTGCCAGCAGCTTAGCGGTAGCCCAGCCCCAGCATTTT. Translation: CASSLAVAQPQHF.

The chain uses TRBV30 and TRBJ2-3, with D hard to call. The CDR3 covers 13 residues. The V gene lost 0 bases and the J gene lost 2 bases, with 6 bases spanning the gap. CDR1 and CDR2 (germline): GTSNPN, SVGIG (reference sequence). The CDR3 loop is CAWSVPHTDTQYF. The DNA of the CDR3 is TGTGCCTGGAGTGTACCCCACACAGATACGCAGTATTTT.

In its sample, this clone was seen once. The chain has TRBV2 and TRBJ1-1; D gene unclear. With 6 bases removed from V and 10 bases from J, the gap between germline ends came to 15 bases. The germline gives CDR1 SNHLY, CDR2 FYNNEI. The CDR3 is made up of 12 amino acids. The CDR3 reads CASSLDTTRAFF. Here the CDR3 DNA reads TGTGCCAGCAGCCTCGATACAACAAGAGCTTTCTTT. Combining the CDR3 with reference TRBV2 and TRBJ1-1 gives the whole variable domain EPEVTQTPSHQVTQMGQEVILRCVPISNHLYFYWYRQILGQKVEFLVSFYNNEISEKSEIFDDQFSVERPDGSNFTLKIRSTKLEDSAMYFCASSLDTTRAFFGQGTRLTVV.

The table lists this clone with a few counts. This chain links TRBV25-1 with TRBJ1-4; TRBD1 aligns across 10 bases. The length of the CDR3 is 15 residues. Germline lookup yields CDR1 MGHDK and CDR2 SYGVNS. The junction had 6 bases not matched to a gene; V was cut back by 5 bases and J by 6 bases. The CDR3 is CASSSPGQGYEKLFF. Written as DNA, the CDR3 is TGTGCCAGCAGTTCCCCGGGACAGGGGTATGAAAAACTGTTTTTT.

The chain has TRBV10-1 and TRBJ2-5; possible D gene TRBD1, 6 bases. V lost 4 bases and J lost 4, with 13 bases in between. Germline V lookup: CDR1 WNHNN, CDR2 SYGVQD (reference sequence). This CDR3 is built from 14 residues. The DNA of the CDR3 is TGCGCCAGCAGTGCGACCAGGGGATCAGAGACCCAGTACTTC. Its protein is CASSATRGSETQYF.

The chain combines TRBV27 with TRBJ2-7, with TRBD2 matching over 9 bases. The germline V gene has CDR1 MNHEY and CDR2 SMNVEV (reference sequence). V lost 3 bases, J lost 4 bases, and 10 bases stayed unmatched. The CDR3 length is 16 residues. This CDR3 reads CASSFKPAGGGYEQYF. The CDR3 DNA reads TGTGCCAGCAGTTTCAAACCAGCGGGAGGTGGTTACGAGCAGTACTTC.

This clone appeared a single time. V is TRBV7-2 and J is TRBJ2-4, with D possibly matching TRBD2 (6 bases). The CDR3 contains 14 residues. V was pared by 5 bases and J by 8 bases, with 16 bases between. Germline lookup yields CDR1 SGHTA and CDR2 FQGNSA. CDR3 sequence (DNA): TGTGCCAGCAGCCTCGTAGCGGTCGGGGACATTCAGTACTTC. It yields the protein CASSLVAVGDIQYF.

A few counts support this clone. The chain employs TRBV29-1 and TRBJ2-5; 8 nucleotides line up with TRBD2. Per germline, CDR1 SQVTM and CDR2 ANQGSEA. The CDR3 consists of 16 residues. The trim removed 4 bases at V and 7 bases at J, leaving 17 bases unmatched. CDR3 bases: TGCAGCGTTGTTCGAGGGTCCACTAGCGGTCTCGGGACCCAGTACTTC. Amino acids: CSVVRGSTSGLGTQYF. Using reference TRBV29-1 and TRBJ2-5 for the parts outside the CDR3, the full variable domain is SAVISQKPSRDICQRGTSLTIQCQVDSQVTMMFWYRQQPGQSLTLIATANQGSEATYESGFVIDKFPISRPNLTFSTLTVSNMSPEDSSIYLCSVVRGSTSGLGTQYFGPGTRLLVL.